This T cell receptor beta chain was obtained from a study of T-cell reconstitution after alpha-beta-depleted transplantation in children. Unique molecular identifiers were used to barcode this TCRbeta library. MiXCR, run by TCRdb on the PCR reads, gives a single entry per CDR3 protein. The sample holds hundreds of thousands of distinct CDR3 sequences, roughly 33% seen once. CDR3 length: 13 amino acids. Trimming cost V 5 bases and J 4 bases, with 9 bases left between them. Germline-derived CDR1 and CDR2 are SGHTA and FQGNSA. This clonotype has just a few counts. The sample consisted of PBMCs from the stem cell graft donor, taken from the stem cell graft. The chain uses TRBV7-2 and TRBJ1-3; no clear D. The TCR originated in a human donor who donated a stem cell graft to a child with aplastic anemia. CDR3 protein: CASSPENGNTIYF. The DNA for the CDR3 is TGTGCCAGCAGCCCAGAAAACGGAAACACCATATATTTT.